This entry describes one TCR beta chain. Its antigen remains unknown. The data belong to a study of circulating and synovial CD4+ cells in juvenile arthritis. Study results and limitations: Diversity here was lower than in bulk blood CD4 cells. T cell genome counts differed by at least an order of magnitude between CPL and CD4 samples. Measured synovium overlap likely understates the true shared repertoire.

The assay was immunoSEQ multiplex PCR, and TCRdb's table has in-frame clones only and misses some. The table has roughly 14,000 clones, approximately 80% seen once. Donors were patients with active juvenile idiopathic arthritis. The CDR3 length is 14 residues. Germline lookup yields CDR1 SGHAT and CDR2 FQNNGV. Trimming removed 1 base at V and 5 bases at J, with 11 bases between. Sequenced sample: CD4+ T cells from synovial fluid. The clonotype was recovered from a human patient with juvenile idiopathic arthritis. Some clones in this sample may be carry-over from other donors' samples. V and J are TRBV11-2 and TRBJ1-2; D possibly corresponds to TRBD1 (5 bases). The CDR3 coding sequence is TGTGCCAGCAGCTTAGGGGTAGGGGAATATGGCTACACCTTC. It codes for CASSLGVGEYGYTF. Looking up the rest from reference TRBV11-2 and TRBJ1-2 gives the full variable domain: EAGVAQSPRYKIIEKRQSVAFWCNPISGHATLYWYQQILGQGPKLLIQFQNNGVVDDSQLPKDRFSAERLKGVDSTLKIQPAKLEDSAVYLCASSLGVGEYGYTFGSGTRLTVV.